This TCR beta chain was sequenced during a study of identical twins. Findings and limits, study-wide: With beta out-of-frame sequences, excess sharing by twins was weaker. Invariant MAIT and iNKT cells may have partly biased zero-insertion analyses.

This CDR3 has 16 residues. V was clipped by 0 bases and J by 5 bases, with 17 bases between them. CDR1 is SGHDT and CDR2 is YYEEEE in the germline V gene. A universal primer binding site was introduced by template switching. The final cDNA contained unique molecular identifiers. TCRdb independently ran MiXCR on the 5' RACE reads; one entry per CDR3 protein. The repertoire includes fewer than 250,000 distinct CDR3 sequences, about 7.5% of them detected once, and about 1.9% sits in the top ten. Remarks on this clonotype: Its matching antigen is unknown.

This sample also appeared in a second study, on yellow fever vaccine responses in identical twins. That investigation notes: A vaccine T cell response that seemed partly convergent and partly personalized was reported in twins.

The TCR comes from a woman under 30 in good health. The chain combines TRBV5-6 with TRBJ2-5; D tentatively fits TRBD1 or TRBD2 (6 bases each). Material: memory (CD45RO+) T cells sorted from blood. Written as DNA, the CDR3 is TGTGCCAGCAGCTTGGAACGGGGGCCACCTTCGGAGACCCAGTACTTC. This translates into CASSLERGPPSETQYF.